Below, one TCR beta chain is given with its context. These data belong to a study of cytomegalovirus exposure and HLA in healthy donors. On the study more broadly: Genotyping of about 400 donors showed that 80% to 85% belonged to the Caucasian-associated ancestry cluster.

60 Vbeta and 13 Jbeta primers were used in PCR. The table came from immunoSEQ multiplex PCR; TCRdb's copy has only in-frame clones and leaves some out. The top ten hold 0.75% to 0.8% of the sample, which has under 200,000 clones, 76% seen once. The TCR was taken from a female donor in good health and CMV-seronegative. The sequenced sample consisted of PBMCs.

This CDR3 reads CASSPAVGSNTIYF. DNA for the CDR3: TGTGCCAGCTCACCCGCGGTCGGGTCAAACACCATATATTTT. This chain connects TRBV18 to TRBJ1-3, with D unclear. The CDR3 covers 14 residues. Germline V CDR1 and CDR2: KGHSH, LQKENI. With 3 bases removed from V and 6 bases from J, the gap between germline ends came to 12 bases.